The T cell receptor (beta chain) under discussion was sequenced for a study of regulatory T cells in long-lasting Graves disease. About the research overall: Over-5-year antithyroid drug use with positive TSH receptor antibodies defined persistent Graves' disease in the study. Study observations and caveats: Among samples with persistent disease, TRBV28, TRBJ1-2 and TRBJ2-5 were favored. Lower TCR diversity was seen in persistent Graves' patients than in newly diagnosed ones.

A note on this clonotype: What it binds is not known. Since a much larger clone is just one base distant, this may be a read error. Given the absence of the conserved phenylalanine or tryptophan at the CDR3 end, a read error is likely.

The authors built TCR beta libraries using iRepertoire HTBI primers and Arm-PCR of CDR3 regions. TCRdb re-called the multiplex PCR reads with MiXCR, one entry per CDR3 protein. The sample consists of around 400,000 distinct CDR3 sequences, 20% to 30% of them appearing once. Time point defined: persistent/refractory GD, antithyroid drugs over 5 years with positive TRAb. Extracted RNA from PBMCs served as the source of the TCR library. V shed 4 bases and J 0 bases; nucleotides not matched to a gene: 6. The CDR3 sequence is 16 residues long. Per the germline V gene, CDR1 is MDHEN and CDR2 is SYDVKM. The TCR comes from a female donor with Graves disease. Sequences were derived from peripheral blood mononuclear cells (PBMCs), sampled when the disease was refractory, from a patient treated with antithyroid drugs. This sequence joins TRBV28 and TRBJ2-4, with 7 bases fitting TRBD1. DNA for the CDR3: TGTGCCAGCAGTTCGGGACAGCCTCTAGCCAAAAACATTCAGTACTAC. Protein product: CASSSGQPLAKNIQYY.